The following is a TCR beta chain sequence with its context. This was the immunoSEQ v3 assay. The assay was immunoSEQ multiplex PCR, and TCRdb's table has in-frame clones only and misses some. The table has tens of thousands of clones, 79% seen once; the top ten hold about 5%. Germline CDR1 SGHTA, CDR2 FQGNSA. This CDR3 contains 15 residues. V was cut by 5 bases and J by 1 base, with 15 bases left in between. The time point: pre-treatment sample, taken before nivolumab and TIL therapy. Enrollment ran from 2017 to January 2020. The data were taken from a study of TIL therapy for anti-PD-1-resistant metastatic lung cancer. Study in general: Tumors had a median PD-L1 proportion score of approximately 6.4%. Most patients had lung adenocarcinoma; a handful of tumors were EGFR-mutant, two ALK-rearranged; half smoked currently or formerly. Median tumor mutation burden was roughly 1.5 mutations per megabase.

The sample consisted of blood, taken at baseline. This clonotype was obtained from a woman aged 30-85 years with non-small cell lung cancer. The chain combines TRBV7-2 with TRBJ2-7, with a weak D call TRBD2 (6 bases). CDR3 nucleotide sequence: TGTGCCAGCAGCCTTACTAGCAGAAGGTCCTACGAGCAGTACTTC. Its protein is CASSLTSRRSYEQYF.